A selection of T cell receptor beta chains follows, all from one sample in a study of beta chain features in type 1 diabetes. The assay was immunoSEQ multiplex PCR, and TCRdb's table has in-frame clones only and misses some. The repertoire has more than 550,000 clones, roughly an eighth of them found once; the top ten carry 0.035% to 0.045%. The sequencing input was naive CD4+ T cells from blood. The receptor source for this set is a man between 18 and 29 years old with type 1 diabetes. CDR3s include the opening cysteine and the closing phenylalanine or tryptophan. A D gene is named only where the DNA matches it firmly. The size field is filled for only some rows; it gives once, few, many or a size class.

16,TRBJ1-2,few,NA,TRBV5-4,TGTGCCAGCAGCTTGGTCTCAGGAAAAAGCGCCTATGGCTACACCTTC,CASSLVSGKSAYGYTF
14,TRBJ2-7,few,NA,TRBV5-1,TGCGCCAGCAGCTTGACGGTGAGCTCCTACGAGCAGTACTTC,CASSLTVSSYEQYF
16,TRBJ2-5,NA,TRBD2,TRBV5-1,TGCGCCAGCAGCTTGGTTGCGGGGGTCCCGGGAGAGACCCAGTACTTC,CASSLVAGVPGETQYF
14,TRBJ2-7,NA,NA,TRBV7-6,TGTGCCAGCAGCTTAGACGCCGGCAGCCGAGAGCAGTACTTC,CASSLDAGSREQYF
15,TRBJ2-2,NA,NA,TRBV7-2,TGTGCCAGCAGCTTTGCGGGGCCGAACACCGGGGAGCTGTTTTTT,CASSFAGPNTGELFF
11,TRBJ1-2,NA,NA,TRBV30,TGTGCCTGGAGCCCCGGGGTAGGCTACACCTTC,CAWSPGVGYTF
13,TRBJ1-2,NA,NA,TRBV28,TGTGCCAGCAATACAGGGATATACTATGGCTACACCTTC,CASNTGIYYGYTF
15,TRBJ2-5,NA,NA,TRBV9,TGTGCCAGCAGCGTAGGTGGGGGCGAGGGAGAGACCCAGTACTTC,CASSVGGGEGETQYF
16,TRBJ1-3,few,TRBD1,TRBV5-6,TGTGCCAGCAGCTTGGTTGCGGGACAGGGGCGAAACACCATATATTTT,CASSLVAGQGRNTIYF
16,TRBJ1-6,few,TRBD1,TRBV7-2,TGTGCCAGCAGCTTAGGCTTAGACAGGGGAAATTCACCCCTCCACTTT,CASSLGLDRGNSPLHF
15,TRBJ2-3,NA,NA,TRBV7-2,TGTGCCAGCAGCTTACAGGGGGGAGCTATAGATACGCAGTATTTT,CASSLQGGAIDTQYF
16,TRBJ1-6,NA,NA,TRBV6-5,TGTGCCAGCAGTTACTCGAATAGGCCGGATAATTCACCCCTCCACTTT,CASSYSNRPDNSPLHF
13,TRBJ1-5,NA,NA,TRBV19,TGTGCCAGTAGGGGGGGGACCAATCAGCCCCAGCATTTT,CASRGGTNQPQHF
12,TRBJ1-4,NA,NA,TRBV30,TGTGCCTGGAGTGTGACTAATGAAAAACTGTTTTTT,CAWSVTNEKLFF
14,TRBJ2-3,NA,TRBD2,TRBV5-1,TGCGCCAGCAGCTTGGCTAGCGGGGGAGATACGCAGTATTTT,CASSLASGGDTQYF
14,TRBJ2-1,few,NA,TRBV27,TGTGCCAGCAGTTTAAATTCTGGGGGGAGTCAGCCGTTCTTC,CASSLNSGGSQPFF
14,TRBJ2-3,NA,NA,TRBV29-1,TGCAGCGCCCTTTGGCGGCGAAGCACAGATACGCAGTATTTT,CSALWRRSTDTQYF
13,TRBJ1-6,NA,NA,TRBV7-9,TGTGCCAGCAGGCAACAAAGGGATTCACCCCTCCACTTT,CASRQQRDSPLHF
14,TRBJ2-2,NA,TRBD1,TRBV29-1,TGCAGCGTGAGTGGCCAACAGGGGACCGGGGAGCTGTTTTTT,CSVSGQQGTGELFF
12,TRBJ2-5,NA,TRBD1,TRBV29-1,TGCAGCGTTGGGACAGGGGGAGAGACCCAGTACTTC,CSVGTGGETQYF
15,TRBJ2-1,few,NA,TRBV27,TGTGCCAGCAGTTTCAGGGAGTTTTTCGACAATGAGCAGTTCTTC,CASSFREFFDNEQFF
14,TRBJ2-1,NA,TRBD2,TRBV5-4,TGTGCCACCGGGACTAGCGGGAGGAACAATGAGCAGTTCTTC,CATGTSGRNNEQFF
14,TRBJ2-5,NA,NA,TRBV5-1,TGCGCCAGCAGCTCCGGGACAACCCAGGGGACCCAGTACTTC,CASSSGTTQGTQYF
12,TRBJ1-2,NA,NA,TRBV29-1,TGCAGCGTTGGTCAGCAAAACTATGGCTACACCTTC,CSVGQQNYGYTF
15,TRBJ1-6,NA,TRBD1,TRBV4-1,TGCGCCAGCAGCTCCTACGGGACAGGGTTTTCACCCCTCCACTTT,CASSSYGTGFSPLHF
17,TRBJ2-5,NA,NA,TRBV7-2,TGTGCCAGCAGCTTAGTTGGTCCGCACCCAACAGGGGAGACCCAGTACTTC,CASSLVGPHPTGETQYF
12,TRBJ1-2,NA,NA,TRBV9,TGTGCCAGCAGCCTCCCCGCCGGAGGCTACACCTTC,CASSLPAGGYTF
15,TRBJ1-2,NA,TRBD1,TRBV28,TGTGCCAGCAGGGAACTGGGGACAGGGAACTATGGCTACACCTTC,CASRELGTGNYGYTF
13,TRBJ2-7,NA,NA,TRBV15,TGTGCCACCAGCAGAGATAACTGGTACGAGCAGTACTTC,CATSRDNWYEQYF